The rows below give T cell receptor beta chains drawn from one sample of a study of blood T cell repertoires in COVID-19. This table comes from immunoSEQ multiplex PCR, and its TCRdb copy is limited to in-frame clones, with some not included. The table shows fewer than 200,000 clones, with 75% to 90% occurring only once. Sequences were obtained from peripheral blood. Receptors were obtained from a woman of 80 years or more with active or convalescent COVID-19. The CDR3 runs from the conserved cysteine through the conserved F or W. The D gene is left open where the match is weak. Clone size is shown for a subset of rows, as once, few, many or a class of expanded clone.

j_call | d_call | v_call | clone_size | cdr3_nt | cdr3_aa
TRBJ1-1 | - | TRBV18 | - | TGTGCCAGCTCACCAGGGACTGAAAGTTCTGAAGCTTTCTTT | CASSPGTESSEAFF
TRBJ1-5 | - | TRBV7-9 | - | TGTGCCAGCAGCCGGACGGGACTCAATCAGCCCCAGCATTTT | CASSRTGLNQPQHF
TRBJ2-7 | TRBD1 | TRBV6-2/TRBV6-3 | - | TGTGCCAGCAGCCCGTGGACAGGGTTCGACGAGCAGTACTTC | CASSPWTGFDEQYF
TRBJ1-2 | TRBD1 | TRBV5-1 | once | TGCGCCAGCAGCGTACAGGGGGCGGTTGGCTACACCTTC | CASSVQGAVGYTF
TRBJ1-2 | TRBD1 | TRBV2 | once | TGTGCCAGCAGTGAGATACAGGGGTTCGACTATGGCTACACCTTC | CASSEIQGFDYGYTF
TRBJ1-3 | TRBD1 | TRBV30 | - | TGTGCCTGGAGTGTACAGGGGACTGGAAACACCATATATTTT | CAWSVQGTGNTIYF
TRBJ1-4 | - | TRBV9 | once | TGTGCCAGCAGCGTAGCCGGCGGGATTAATGAAAAACTGTTTTTT | CASSVAGGINEKLFF
TRBJ2-5 | - | TRBV5-1 | - | TGCGCCAGCAAACGGGACACCCAAGAGACCCAGTACTTC | CASKRDTQETQYF
TRBJ1-2 | TRBD1 | TRBV29-1 | once | TGCAGCGTACCGACAGGGTCAGACTATGGCTACACCTTC | CSVPTGSDYGYTF
TRBJ2-7 | - | TRBV7-2 | few | TGTGCCAGCAGCTTGGGCAAAAACTACGAGCAGTACTTC | CASSLGKNYEQYF
TRBJ1-5 | - | TRBV11-3 | few | TGTGCCAGCAGCCTTTCGGGGGTCAATCAGCCCCAGCATTTT | CASSLSGVNQPQHF
TRBJ2-3 | TRBD2 | TRBV18 | few | TGTGCCAGCTCACCACCCCTAGCGGGGGGCACAGATACGCAGTATTTT | CASSPPLAGGTDTQYF
TRBJ1-4 | TRBD1 | TRBV18 | - | TGTGCCAGCTCACCGCAGACAGGGGGGGATGAAAAACTGTTTTTT | CASSPQTGGDEKLFF
TRBJ1-2 | TRBD1 | TRBV11-2 | - | TGTGCCAGCAGCTTAGATGTACAGGGGGGTGGCTACACCTTC | CASSLDVQGGGYTF
TRBJ1-6 | - | TRBV7-2 | once | TGTGCCAGCAGCTTAGTTGGAGGCAGCTCCTATAATTCACCCCTCCACTTT | CASSLVGGSSYNSPLHF
TRBJ2-1 | - | TRBV6-4 | - | TGTGCCAGCACCCGAGGCCCGCCGCCCCGGAATGAGCAGTTCTTC | CASTRGPPPRNEQFF
TRBJ1-2 | TRBD1 | TRBV6-5 | - | TGTGCCAGCAGTTTCGGGACAGGGCTCTATGGCTACACCTTC | CASSFGTGLYGYTF